This is a list of T cell receptor beta chains from one sample in a study of T cell changes during pregnancy in multiple sclerosis. The data were produced by immunoSEQ multiplex PCR, yet TCRdb's version contains in-frame clones alone and is incomplete. The sample holds about 27,000 clones, around nine tenths seen once. This specimen consisted of CD8+ T cells from peripheral blood mononuclear cells, obtained in the first trimester of pregnancy. These TCRs come from a female donor in good health, enrolled as a control in a pregnancy study. CDR3s include the opening cysteine and the closing phenylalanine or tryptophan. The order of the fields is J gene, clone size, D gene, V gene, CDR3 DNA, CDR3 protein. The D gene is left open where the match is weak. A clone size is listed for some rows: how often the clone was seen (once, few, many), or a class if it is expanded.

J: TRBJ1-1; size: few; D: NA; V: TRBV6-5; DNA: TGTGCCAGCAGTTACGAGCCGAACACTGAAGCTTTCTTT; CDR3: CASSYEPNTEAFF
J: TRBJ2-1; size: once; D: NA; V: TRBV21-1; DNA: TGTGCCAGCAGCATTATTGTTACTTACAATGAGCAGTTCTTC; CDR3: CASSIIVTYNEQFF
J: TRBJ2-2; size: NA; D: NA; V: TRBV19; DNA: TGTGCCAGTAGCCAAGCTTTCTACACCGGGGAGCTGTTTTTT; CDR3: CASSQAFYTGELFF
J: TRBJ1-5; size: NA; D: TRBD1; V: TRBV6-1; DNA: TGTGCCAGCAGTGTCCGACCGGGACAGGGACGCCAGCCCCAGCATTTT; CDR3: CASSVRPGQGRQPQHF
J: TRBJ2-2; size: NA; D: NA; V: TRBV9; DNA: TGTGCCAGCAGCGTAGAGGGCAGGGTGAACACCGGGGAGCTGTTTTTT; CDR3: CASSVEGRVNTGELFF
J: TRBJ1-1; size: NA; D: TRBD1; V: TRBV2; DNA: TGTGCCAGCAGGGATACAGGGGGCAGGGGTACTGAAGCTTTCTTT; CDR3: CASRDTGGRGTEAFF
J: TRBJ1-5; size: NA; D: NA; V: TRBV5-6; DNA: TGTGCCAGCAGCTTGTCTTTCAATCAGCCCCAGCATTTT; CDR3: CASSLSFNQPQHF
J: TRBJ2-7; size: NA; D: NA; V: TRBV5-6; DNA: TGTGCCAGCAGCTTTGGAGACGAGCAGTACTTC; CDR3: CASSFGDEQYF
J: TRBJ2-4; size: NA; D: NA; V: TRBV7-9; DNA: TGTGCCAGCAGCCTGGGACTTATTCAGTACTTC; CDR3: CASSLGLIQYF
J: TRBJ2-1; size: once; D: TRBD1; V: TRBV19; DNA: TGTGCCAGTACCCGAGACAGGGGGCCCTCCTTCGAGCAGTTCTTC; CDR3: CASTRDRGPSFEQFF
J: TRBJ2-3; size: NA; D: TRBD2; V: TRBV27; DNA: TGTGCCAGCAGTTTAGGGGTAGCGGGAAGCACAGATACGCAGTATTTT; CDR3: CASSLGVAGSTDTQYF
J: TRBJ1-4; size: NA; D: NA; V: TRBV7-2; DNA: TGTGCCAGCAGCTTCCTCTTAGAAACTAATGAAAAACTGTTTTTT; CDR3: CASSFLLETNEKLFF
J: TRBJ2-1; size: NA; D: TRBD1; V: TRBV29-1; DNA: TGCAGCGTCGCCGGGACAGGCCTTTACAATGAGCAGTTCTTC; CDR3: CSVAGTGLYNEQFF
J: TRBJ2-5; size: once; D: TRBD2; V: TRBV2; DNA: TGTGCCAGCAGCGAGGGACTAGCGGGGGAAGAGACCCAGTACTTC; CDR3: CASSEGLAGEETQYF
J: TRBJ1-4; size: NA; D: TRBD1; V: TRBV7-2; DNA: TGTGCCAGCAGCTTAGAGGGGACAGTCGGATTGGAAAAACTGTTTTTT; CDR3: CASSLEGTVGLEKLFF
J: TRBJ2-1; size: NA; D: TRBD2; V: TRBV6-1; DNA: TGTGCCAGCAGTGAGGAAGCGGGGTCCCCGAATGAGCAGTTCTTC; CDR3: CASSEEAGSPNEQFF
J: TRBJ2-3; size: NA; D: TRBD1; V: TRBV28; DNA: TGTGCCAGCAGTTTGGGACAGAAGAACACAGATACGCAGTATTTT; CDR3: CASSLGQKNTDTQYF
J: TRBJ1-1; size: NA; D: NA; V: TRBV5-1; DNA: TGCGCCAGCAGCGTTGCCCGGGACACCTTGGGGGGGACTGAAGCTTTCTTT; CDR3: CASSVARDTLGGTEAFF
J: TRBJ2-5; size: NA; D: NA; V: TRBV7-8; DNA: TGTGCCAGCAGCCGACCAGCCGGGGTCGGGGAGACCCAGTACTTC; CDR3: CASSRPAGVGETQYF
J: TRBJ2-1; size: once; D: TRBD2; V: TRBV5-1; DNA: TGCGCCAGCAGCTTGGTCGGGACTAGCGGGGGGAGCTCCTACAATGAGCAGTTCTTC; CDR3: CASSLVGTSGGSSYNEQFF
J: TRBJ2-2; size: NA; D: TRBD2; V: TRBV4-3; DNA: TGCGCCAGCAGCCACCCGGGGGGGCGGGAGGGCCCCACCGGGGAGCTGTTTTTT; CDR3: CASSHPGGREGPTGELFF
J: TRBJ2-1; size: NA; D: TRBD2; V: TRBV13; DNA: TGTGCCAGCAGCTTAGGGGGACTAGCGGGGGGCTCCTACAATGAGCAGTTCTTC; CDR3: CASSLGGLAGGSYNEQFF
J: TRBJ1-5; size: NA; D: NA; V: TRBV6-5; DNA: TGTGCCAGCAGTTCGGACACCTATAGCAATCAGCCCCAGCATTTT; CDR3: CASSSDTYSNQPQHF
J: TRBJ2-1; size: NA; D: TRBD2; V: TRBV7-9; DNA: TGTGCCAGCAGCTCTAAGACGGCGGGAGCCTACAATGAGCAGTTCTTC; CDR3: CASSSKTAGAYNEQFF
J: TRBJ2-7; size: NA; D: TRBD2; V: TRBV7-6; DNA: TGTGCCAGCAGCTTCTTGGTAGCGGGAGTGAACGAGCAGTACTTC; CDR3: CASSFLVAGVNEQYF
J: TRBJ1-4; size: once; D: NA; V: TRBV19; DNA: TGTGCCAGTAGTGGAGGGGCTTCAGCAACTAATGAAAAACTGTTTTTT; CDR3: CASSGGASATNEKLFF
J: TRBJ1-1; size: few; D: TRBD1; V: TRBV19; DNA: TGTGCCAGTAGTATAGTGGGCGGGACAGGGGTCTCCATGAACACTGAAGCTTTCTTT; CDR3: CASSIVGGTGVSMNTEAFF
J: TRBJ2-5; size: NA; D: TRBD2; V: TRBV11-2; DNA: TGTGCCAGCAGCTCTTTAGCGGGAGGGGAGACCCAGTACTTC; CDR3: CASSSLAGGETQYF
J: TRBJ2-6; size: NA; D: NA; V: TRBV7-7; DNA: TGTGCCAGCAGCTCATCGTGTAAGTGCCACAGTCGGGCCAACGTCCTGACTTTC; CDR3: CASSSSCKCHSRANVLTF
J: TRBJ2-7; size: NA; D: NA; V: TRBV7-3; DNA: TGTGCCAGCAGCTCCACGGGAGCTTCTGACTACGAGCAGTACTTC; CDR3: CASSSTGASDYEQYF
J: TRBJ2-1; size: NA; D: NA; V: TRBV15; DNA: TGTGCCACCAGCACTGTAAATGAGCAGTTCTTC; CDR3: CATSTVNEQFF
J: TRBJ2-7; size: NA; D: NA; V: TRBV13; DNA: TGTGCCAGCAGTGAGGGGGGGGGAATCGGCGAGCAGTACTTC; CDR3: CASSEGGGIGEQYF
J: TRBJ2-5; size: NA; D: TRBD2; V: TRBV9; DNA: TGTGCCAGCAGCCCCGCGGGGGGGCTAGGCCAAGAGACCCAGTACTTC; CDR3: CASSPAGGLGQETQYF
J: TRBJ2-3; size: NA; D: TRBD1; V: TRBV27; DNA: TGTGCCAGCAATACAGGGGGTTTCACAGATACGCAGTATTTT; CDR3: CASNTGGFTDTQYF
J: TRBJ1-3; size: NA; D: TRBD1; V: TRBV5-4; DNA: TGTGCCAGCAGCCCGACAGGGAGCTCTGGAAACACCATATATTTT; CDR3: CASSPTGSSGNTIYF
J: TRBJ2-7; size: NA; D: NA; V: TRBV27; DNA: TGTGCCAGCAGTTTCATCGGGGGGACAGGACTACCCTACGAGCAGTACTTC; CDR3: CASSFIGGTGLPYEQYF
J: TRBJ2-6; size: NA; D: TRBD1; V: TRBV5-6; DNA: TGTGCCAGCAGCTTGGCCGGGACAGGGGAAGCTGGGGCCAACGTCCTGACTTTC; CDR3: CASSLAGTGEAGANVLTF
J: TRBJ2-7; size: NA; D: NA; V: TRBV2; DNA: TGTGCCAGCATTTGGACTACCAAGACCTACGAGCAGTACTTC; CDR3: CASIWTTKTYEQYF
J: TRBJ2-7; size: NA; D: TRBD2; V: TRBV5-1; DNA: TGCGCCAGCAGCTCCCGGGGTAGCGGGAGTACTTACGAGCAGTACTTC; CDR3: CASSSRGSGSTYEQYF
J: TRBJ2-7; size: NA; D: TRBD2; V: TRBV7-6; DNA: TGTGCCAGCAGCCCGACCCCTAGCGGGGCCATCTACGAGCAGTACTTC; CDR3: CASSPTPSGAIYEQYF
J: TRBJ2-3; size: NA; D: TRBD2; V: TRBV18; DNA: TGTGCCAGCTCCAAACTAGCGGAAGGGGAAAATACGCAGTATTTT; CDR3: CASSKLAEGENTQYF
J: TRBJ1-3; size: NA; D: TRBD1; V: TRBV10-3; DNA: TGTGCCATCAGTGAGCTTGCAGGGGGCTCTGGAAACACCATATATTTT; CDR3: CAISELAGGSGNTIYF
J: TRBJ1-1; size: few; D: NA; V: TRBV7-2; DNA: TGTGCCAGCACCGCGGGAACTGAAGCTTTCTTT; CDR3: CASTAGTEAFF